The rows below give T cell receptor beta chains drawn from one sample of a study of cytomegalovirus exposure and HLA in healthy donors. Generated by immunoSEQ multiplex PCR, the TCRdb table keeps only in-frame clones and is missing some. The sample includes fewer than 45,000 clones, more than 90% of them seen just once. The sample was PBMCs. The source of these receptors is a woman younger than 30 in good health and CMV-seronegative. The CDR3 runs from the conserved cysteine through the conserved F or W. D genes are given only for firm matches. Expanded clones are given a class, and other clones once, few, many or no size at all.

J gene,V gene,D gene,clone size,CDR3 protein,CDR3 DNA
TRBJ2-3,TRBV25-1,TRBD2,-,CASSEFASGTQYF,TGTGCCAGCAGTGAATTCGCTAGCGGTACGCAGTATTTT
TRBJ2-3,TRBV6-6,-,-,CASRGPRGTDTQYF,TGTGCCAGCAGGGGGCCCAGGGGCACAGATACGCAGTATTTT
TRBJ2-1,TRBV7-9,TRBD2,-,CASSLGTSGSEYNEQFF,TGTGCCAGCAGCTTAGGAACTAGCGGGAGTGAGTACAATGAGCAGTTCTTC
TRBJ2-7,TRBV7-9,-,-,CSSSLETHEQYF,TGTTCCAGCAGCTTAGAAACGCACGAGCAGTACTTC
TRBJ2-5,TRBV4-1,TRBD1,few,CASSQVQGETQYF,TGCGCCAGCAGCCAAGTACAGGGGGAGACCCAGTACTTC
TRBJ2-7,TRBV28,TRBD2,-,CASSFVLAGEPFYEQYF,TGTGCCAGCAGTTTTGTACTAGCGGGAGAGCCTTTCTACGAGCAGTACTTC
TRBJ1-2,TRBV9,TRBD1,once,CASSVDPGGGYTF,TGTGCCAGCAGCGTAGATCCAGGGGGCGGCTACACCTTC
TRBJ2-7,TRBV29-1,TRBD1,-,CSVVTGQGSGQYF,TGCAGCGTTGTCACGGGACAGGGTAGTGGGCAGTACTTC
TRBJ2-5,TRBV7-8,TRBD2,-,CASSFWWRSGSSETQYF,TGTGCCAGCAGCTTTTGGTGGAGAAGCGGGAGTTCGGAGACCCAGTACTTC
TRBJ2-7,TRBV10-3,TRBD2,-,CAISGLAGYEQYF,TGTGCCATCAGCGGACTAGCGGGCTACGAGCAGTACTTC
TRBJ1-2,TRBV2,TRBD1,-,CASSDRPGQANYGYTF,TGTGCCAGCAGTGACCGCCCAGGACAGGCCAACTATGGCTACACCTTC
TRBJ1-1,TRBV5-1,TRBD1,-,CASSSYTGTGTNTEAFF,TGCGCCAGCAGCTCCTACACCGGGACAGGGACGAACACTGAAGCTTTCTTT
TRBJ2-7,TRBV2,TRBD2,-,CASSHISGSIDF,TGTGCCAGCAGTCACATTAGCGGGAGTATCGACTTC
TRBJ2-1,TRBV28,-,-,CASSAGFLANDFNEQFF,TGTGCCAGCAGTGCGGGCTTTTTGGCGAACGATTTCAATGAGCAGTTCTTC
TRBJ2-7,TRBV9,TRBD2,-,CASSVEGLAASYEQYF,TGTGCCAGCAGCGTAGAAGGACTAGCGGCTTCCTACGAGCAGTACTTC
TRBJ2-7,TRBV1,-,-,CTSSPKGRGASYEQYF,TGCACCAGCAGCCCAAAGGGCAGGGGTGCTTCCTACGAGCAGTACTTC
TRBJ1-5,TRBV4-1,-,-,CASSQELNQPQHF,TGCGCCAGCAGCCAAGAACTCAATCAGCCCCAGCATTTT
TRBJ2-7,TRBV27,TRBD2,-,CASSPIAGGVYEQYF,TGTGCCAGCAGTCCTATAGCGGGAGGAGTCTACGAGCAGTACTTC
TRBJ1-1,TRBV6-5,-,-,CASTRGNTEAFF,TGTGCCAGCACTAGGGGGAACACTGAAGCTTTCTTT
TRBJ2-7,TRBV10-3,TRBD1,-,CAITRSGQRDEQYF,TGTGCCATCACCAGATCGGGACAGAGGGACGAGCAGTACTTC
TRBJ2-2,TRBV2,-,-,CASSQNGRHTGELFF,TGTGCCAGCAGCCAGAATGGTCGCCACACCGGGGAGCTGTTTTTT
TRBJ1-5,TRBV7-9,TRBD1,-,CSSSDSTGNQPQHF,TGTTCCAGCAGCGACTCGACAGGGAATCAGCCCCAGCATTTT
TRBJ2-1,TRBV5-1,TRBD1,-,CASSLGQGKDEQFF,TGCGCCAGCAGCTTGGGACAGGGGAAGGATGAGCAGTTCTTC
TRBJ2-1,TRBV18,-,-,CASSPAPGGQGASNEQFF,TGTGCCAGCTCACCCGCCCCCGGGGGGCAGGGGGCTTCGAATGAGCAGTTCTTC
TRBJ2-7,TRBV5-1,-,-,CASSLVADSYEQYF,TGCGCCAGCAGCTTGGTGGCGGACTCCTACGAGCAGTACTTC
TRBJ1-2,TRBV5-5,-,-,CASRQRDTLNYGYTF,TGTGCCAGCAGACAGCGGGACACCCTTAACTATGGCTACACCTTC
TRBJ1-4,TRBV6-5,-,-,CASSYRGNEKLFF,TGTGCCAGCAGTTACCGGGGTAATGAAAAACTGTTTTTT
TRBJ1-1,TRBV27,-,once,CASSFRVLMNTEAFF,TGTGCCAGCAGTTTTCGGGTTCTCATGAACACTGAAGCTTTCTTT
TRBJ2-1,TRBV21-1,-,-,CASSKAIRVRRLLSYNEQFF,TGTGCCAGCAGCAAAGCAATACGGGTGCGTCGCCTTTTATCCTACAATGAGCAGTTCTTC
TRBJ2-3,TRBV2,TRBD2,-,CASKGLAGGESTQYF,TGTGCCAGCAAAGGACTAGCGGGAGGGGAATCGACGCAGTATTTT
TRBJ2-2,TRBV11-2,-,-,CASRGGAGELFF,TGTGCCAGCAGAGGGGGAGCCGGGGAGCTGTTTTTT
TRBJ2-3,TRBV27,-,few,CASSWIAGTTDTQYF,TGTGCCAGCAGTTGGATAGCCGGGACTACAGATACGCAGTATTTT
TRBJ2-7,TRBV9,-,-,CASSRSGGRLDEQYF,TGTGCCAGCAGCCGTAGCGGAGGCCGGTTGGACGAGCAGTACTTC
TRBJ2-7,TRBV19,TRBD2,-,CASSILASGRLHEQYF,TGTGCCAGTAGTATATTGGCTAGCGGGAGACTCCACGAGCAGTACTTC
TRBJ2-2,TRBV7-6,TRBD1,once,CASSLASAGGGRVATGELFF,TGTGCCAGCAGCTTAGCGTCCGCAGGGGGCGGTAGGGTCGCCACCGGGGAGCTGTTTTTT
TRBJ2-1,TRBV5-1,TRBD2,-,CASKVWEGLNNEQFF,TGCGCCAGCAAGGTTTGGGAGGGCCTTAACAATGAGCAGTTCTTC
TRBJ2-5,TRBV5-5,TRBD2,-,CASSLARGGSQETQYF,TGTGCCAGCAGCTTGGCTCGCGGGGGGTCCCAAGAGACCCAGTACTTC
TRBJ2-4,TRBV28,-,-,CASSLAPTALAKNIQYF,TGTGCCAGCAGTTTGGCCCCGACAGCACTAGCCAAAAACATTCAGTACTTC
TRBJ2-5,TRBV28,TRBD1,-,CASSGTGKETQYF,TGTGCCAGCAGTGGGACAGGGAAAGAGACCCAGTACTTC
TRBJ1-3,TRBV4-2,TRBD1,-,CASSQPDRDGNTIYF,TGTGCCAGCAGCCAACCGGACAGGGATGGAAACACCATATATTTT
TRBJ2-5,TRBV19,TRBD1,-,CASSIGQGQETQYF,TGTGCCAGTAGTATCGGACAGGGACAAGAGACCCAGTACTTC
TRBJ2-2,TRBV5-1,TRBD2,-,CASSLGASGSQNTGELFF,TGCGCCAGCAGCTTGGGGGCTAGCGGGAGCCAGAACACCGGGGAGCTGTTTTTT
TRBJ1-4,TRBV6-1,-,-,CASAGDGLNEKLFF,TGTGCCAGCGCGGGGGACGGCCTAAATGAAAAACTGTTTTTT
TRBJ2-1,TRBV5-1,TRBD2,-,CASSQSKGLAGSYNEQFF,TGCGCCAGCAGCCAAAGTAAGGGACTAGCGGGGAGCTACAATGAGCAGTTCTTC
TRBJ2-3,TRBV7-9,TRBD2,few,CSSSFGVAGVFADTQYF,TGTTCCAGCAGCTTCGGGGTAGCGGGAGTTTTCGCAGATACGCAGTATTTT
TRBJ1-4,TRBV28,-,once,CASSFLAGWGYGEKLFF,TGTGCCAGCAGTTTTCTCGCGGGGTGGGGGTATGGAGAAAAACTGTTTTTT
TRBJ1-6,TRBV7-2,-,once,CASSLNSGSPLHF,TGTGCCAGCAGCTTAAATTCGGGTTCACCCCTCCACTTT
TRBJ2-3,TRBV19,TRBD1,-,CASRPGTGGTSSTDTQYF,TGTGCCAGTAGGCCCGGGACAGGGGGGACCTCTAGCACAGATACGCAGTATTTT
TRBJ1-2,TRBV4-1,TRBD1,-,CASRRDSRYGYTF,TGCGCCAGCAGGAGGGACAGCCGCTATGGCTACACCTTC
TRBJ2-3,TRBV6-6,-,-,CASSYSRGSGPDTQYF,TGTGCCAGCAGTTACTCGAGAGGGAGTGGGCCAGATACGCAGTATTTT
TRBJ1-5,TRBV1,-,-,CTSSQIQDRKDNQPQHF,TGCACCAGCAGCCAAATTCAGGATCGGAAGGACAATCAGCCCCAGCATTTT
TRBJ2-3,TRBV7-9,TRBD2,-,CASTENRDYTTDTQYF,TGTGCCAGCACTGAGAACCGGGACTACACCACAGATACGCAGTATTTT
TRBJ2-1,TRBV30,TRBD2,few,CAWSVGSGRNNEQFF,TGTGCCTGGAGTGTTGGTAGCGGGAGAAACAATGAGCAGTTCTTC
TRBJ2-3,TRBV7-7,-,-,CASSLDRTDTQYF,TGTGCTAGCAGCTTAGATCGGACAGATACGCAGTATTTT
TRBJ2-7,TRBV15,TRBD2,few,CATSRDVSLAGEGYEQYF,TGTGCCACCAGCAGAGATGTATCCTTAGCGGGCGAAGGTTACGAGCAGTACTTC
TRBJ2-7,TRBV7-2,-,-,CASSLLGGSYEQYF,TGTGCCAGCAGCTTACTCGGCGGCTCCTACGAGCAGTACTTC
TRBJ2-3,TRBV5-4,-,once,CASSWRDRGPTDTQYF,TGTGCCAGCAGCTGGCGGGATCGGGGACCCACAGATACGCAGTATTTT
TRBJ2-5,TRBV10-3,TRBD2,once,CAIREPGLAGVEETQYF,TGTGCCATCAGGGAGCCGGGACTAGCGGGAGTGGAGGAGACCCAGTACTTC
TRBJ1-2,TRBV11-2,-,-,CASSLASIYGYTF,TGTGCCAGCAGCTTAGCCAGTATCTATGGCTACACCTTC